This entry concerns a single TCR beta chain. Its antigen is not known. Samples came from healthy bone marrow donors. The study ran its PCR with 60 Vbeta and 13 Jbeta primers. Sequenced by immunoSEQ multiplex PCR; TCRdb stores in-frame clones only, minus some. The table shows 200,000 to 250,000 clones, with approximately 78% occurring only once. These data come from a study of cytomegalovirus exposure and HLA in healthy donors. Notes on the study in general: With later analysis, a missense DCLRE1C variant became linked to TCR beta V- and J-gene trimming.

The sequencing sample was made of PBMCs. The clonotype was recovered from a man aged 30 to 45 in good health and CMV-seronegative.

CDR3 in amino acids: CASSPMRTSGGAGDTQYF. In nucleotides, the CDR3 is TGTGCCAGCAGTCCCATGAGGACTAGCGGGGGGGCCGGAGATACGCAGTATTTT. The V and J genes are TRBV27 and TRBJ2-3, with 15 bases lining up with TRBD2. The CDR3 runs to 18 residues. V gave up 5 bases and J gave up 5 bases; unmatched junction bases: 11. Germline V gives CDR1 MNHEY, CDR2 SMNVEV (reference sequence).